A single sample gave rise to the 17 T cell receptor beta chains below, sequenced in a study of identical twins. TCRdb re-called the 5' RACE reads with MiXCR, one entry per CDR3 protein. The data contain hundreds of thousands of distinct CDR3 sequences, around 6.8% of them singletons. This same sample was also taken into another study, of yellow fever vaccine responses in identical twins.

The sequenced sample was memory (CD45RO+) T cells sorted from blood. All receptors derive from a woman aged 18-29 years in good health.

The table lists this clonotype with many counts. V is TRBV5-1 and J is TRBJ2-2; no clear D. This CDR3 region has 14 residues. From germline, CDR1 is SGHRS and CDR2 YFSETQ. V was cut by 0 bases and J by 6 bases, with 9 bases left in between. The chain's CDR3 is CASSLGGPAGELFF. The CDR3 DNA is TGCGCCAGCAGCTTGGGGGGTCCCGCCGGGGAGCTGTTTTTT.

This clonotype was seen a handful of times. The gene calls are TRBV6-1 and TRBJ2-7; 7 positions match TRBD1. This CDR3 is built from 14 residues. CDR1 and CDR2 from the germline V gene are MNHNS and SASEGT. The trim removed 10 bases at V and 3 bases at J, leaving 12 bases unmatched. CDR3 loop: CANPDPNRGYEQYF. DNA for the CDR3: TGTGCCAATCCCGACCCGAACAGGGGCTACGAGCAGTACTTC.

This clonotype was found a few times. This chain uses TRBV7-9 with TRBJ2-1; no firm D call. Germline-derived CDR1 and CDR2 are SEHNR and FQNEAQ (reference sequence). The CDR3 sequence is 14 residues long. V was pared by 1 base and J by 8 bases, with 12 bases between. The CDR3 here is CASSLDLFSDEQFF. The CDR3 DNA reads TGTGCCAGCAGCTTAGATCTCTTCAGCGATGAGCAGTTCTTC.

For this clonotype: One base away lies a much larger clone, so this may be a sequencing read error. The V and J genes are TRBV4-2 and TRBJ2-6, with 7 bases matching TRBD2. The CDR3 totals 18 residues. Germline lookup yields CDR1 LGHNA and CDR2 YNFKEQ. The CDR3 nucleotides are TGTGCCGGCAGCCTCACGGGAGGTACGAGCTCTGGGGCCAACGTCCTGACTTTC. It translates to CAGSLTGGTSSGANVLTF.

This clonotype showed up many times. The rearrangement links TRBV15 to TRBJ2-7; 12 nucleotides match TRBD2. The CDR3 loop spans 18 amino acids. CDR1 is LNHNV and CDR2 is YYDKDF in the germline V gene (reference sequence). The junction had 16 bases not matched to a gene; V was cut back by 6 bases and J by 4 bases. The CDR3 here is CATSKHPPTSGGTYEQYF. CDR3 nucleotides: TGTGCCACCAGTAAACACCCACCGACTAGCGGGGGAACATACGAGCAGTACTTC.

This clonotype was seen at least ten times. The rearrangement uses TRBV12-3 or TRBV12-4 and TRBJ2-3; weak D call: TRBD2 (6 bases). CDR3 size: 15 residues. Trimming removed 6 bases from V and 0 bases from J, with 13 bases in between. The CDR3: CASSPWGTSTDTQYF. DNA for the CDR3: TGTGCCAGCAGCCCCTGGGGGACTAGCACAGATACGCAGTATTTT.

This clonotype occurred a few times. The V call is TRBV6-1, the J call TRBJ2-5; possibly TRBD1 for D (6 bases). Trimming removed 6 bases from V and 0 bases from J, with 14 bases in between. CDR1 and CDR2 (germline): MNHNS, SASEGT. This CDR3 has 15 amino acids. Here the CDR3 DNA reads TGTGCCAGCAGCATAGCGAGGGGGTACCAAGAGACCCAGTACTTC. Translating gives CASSIARGYQETQYF.

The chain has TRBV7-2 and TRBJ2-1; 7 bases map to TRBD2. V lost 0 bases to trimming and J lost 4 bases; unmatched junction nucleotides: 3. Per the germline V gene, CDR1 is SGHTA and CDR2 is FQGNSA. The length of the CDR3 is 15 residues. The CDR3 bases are TGTGCCAGCAGCTTAGCGCGGGAGTGGTACAATGAGCAGTTCTTC. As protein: CASSLAREWYNEQFF.

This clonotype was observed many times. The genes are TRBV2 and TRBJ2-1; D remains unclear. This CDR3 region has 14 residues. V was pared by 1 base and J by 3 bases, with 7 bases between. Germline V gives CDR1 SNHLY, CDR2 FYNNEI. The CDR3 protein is CASSEERNYNEQFF. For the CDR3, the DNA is TGTGCCAGCAGTGAAGAAAGGAACTACAATGAGCAGTTCTTC.

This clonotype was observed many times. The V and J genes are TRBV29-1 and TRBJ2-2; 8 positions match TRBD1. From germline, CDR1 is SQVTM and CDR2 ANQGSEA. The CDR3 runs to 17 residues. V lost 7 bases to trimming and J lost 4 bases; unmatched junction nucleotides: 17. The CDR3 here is CSGWSGQGIGGTGELFF. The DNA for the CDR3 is TGCAGCGGTTGGAGCGGACAGGGAATAGGGGGCACCGGGGAGCTGTTTTTT.

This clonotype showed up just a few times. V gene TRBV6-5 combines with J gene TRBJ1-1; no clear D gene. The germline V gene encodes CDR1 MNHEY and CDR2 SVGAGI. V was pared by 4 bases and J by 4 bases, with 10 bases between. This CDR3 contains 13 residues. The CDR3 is CASSSKSGTEAFF. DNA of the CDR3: TGTGCCAGCAGTTCGAAATCGGGCACTGAAGCTTTCTTT.

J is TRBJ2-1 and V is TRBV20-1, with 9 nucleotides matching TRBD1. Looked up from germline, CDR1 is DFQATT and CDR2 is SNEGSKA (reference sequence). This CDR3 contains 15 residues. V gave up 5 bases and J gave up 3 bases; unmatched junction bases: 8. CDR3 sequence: CSAWQPGQGYNEQFF. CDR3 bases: TGCAGTGCTTGGCAGCCGGGACAGGGCTACAATGAGCAGTTCTTC.

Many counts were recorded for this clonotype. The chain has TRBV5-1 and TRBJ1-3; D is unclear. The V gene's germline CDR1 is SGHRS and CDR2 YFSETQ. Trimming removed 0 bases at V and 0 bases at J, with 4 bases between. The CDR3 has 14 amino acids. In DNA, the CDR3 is TGCGCCAGCAGCTTGGACCTCTCTGGAAACACCATATATTTT. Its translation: CASSLDLSGNTIYF. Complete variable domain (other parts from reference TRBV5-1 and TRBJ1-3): KAGVTQTPRYLIKTRGQQVTLSCSPISGHRSVSWYQQTPGQGLQFLFEYFSETQRNKGNFPGRFSGRQFSNSRSEMNVSTLELGDSALYLCASSLDLSGNTIYFGEGSWLTVV.

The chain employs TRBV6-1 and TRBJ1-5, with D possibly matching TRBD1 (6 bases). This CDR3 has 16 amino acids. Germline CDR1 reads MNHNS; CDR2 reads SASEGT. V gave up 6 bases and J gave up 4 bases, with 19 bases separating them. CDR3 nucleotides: TGTGCCAGCAGAGACCGAATCGTAGGGGGGAATCAGCCCCAGCATTTT. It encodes CASRDRIVGGNQPQHF.

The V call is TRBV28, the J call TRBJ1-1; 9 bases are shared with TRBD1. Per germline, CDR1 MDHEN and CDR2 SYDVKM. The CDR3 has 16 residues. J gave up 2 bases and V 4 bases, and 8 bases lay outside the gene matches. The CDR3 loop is CASSSMQTGGNTEAFF. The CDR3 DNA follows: TGTGCCAGCAGTTCGATGCAAACAGGGGGCAACACTGAAGCTTTCTTT.

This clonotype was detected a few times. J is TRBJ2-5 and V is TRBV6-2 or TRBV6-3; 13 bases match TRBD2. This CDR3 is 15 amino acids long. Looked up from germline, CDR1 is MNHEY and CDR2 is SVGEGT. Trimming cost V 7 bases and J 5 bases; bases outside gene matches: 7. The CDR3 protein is CASTRTSGSRETQYF. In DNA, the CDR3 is TGTGCCAGCACCCGGACTAGCGGGAGTCGCGAGACCCAGTACTTC.

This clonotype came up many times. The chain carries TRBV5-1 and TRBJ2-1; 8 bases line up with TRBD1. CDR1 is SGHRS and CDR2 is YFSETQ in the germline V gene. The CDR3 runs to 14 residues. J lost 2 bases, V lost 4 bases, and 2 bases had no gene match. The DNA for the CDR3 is TGCGCCAGCAGCCCGGACAGGGCCTACAATGAGCAGTTCTTC. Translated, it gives CASSPDRAYNEQFF.